This TCR beta chain is from a study of cytomegalovirus exposure and HLA in healthy donors. This clone has just one count. No record was made of this donor's CMV serostatus. The PCR ran on 60 Vbeta and 13 Jbeta primers. Method: immunoSEQ multiplex PCR; TCRdb's copy keeps in-frame clones and lacks some. The sample records 150,000 to 200,000 clones, about 72% being singletons. Germline loops: CDR1 SGHTA, CDR2 FQGTGA. Trimming took 2 bases from V and 3 from J; bases not matched to a gene: 7. CDR3 length equals 16 residues. The source is a human donor in good health. Sequencing input: PBMCs. The chain couples TRBV7-3 to TRBJ2-3, with 8 bases lining up with TRBD2. For the CDR3, the DNA is TGTGCCAGCAGCTTAGGATCCGGGGGGGAAACAGATACGCAGTATTTT. Encoded protein: CASSLGSGGETDTQYF.